What follows are 18 T cell receptor beta chains derived from one specimen sequenced in a study of blood T cell repertoires in COVID-19. Assay: immunoSEQ multiplex PCR; the TCRdb copy retains only in-frame clones and omits some. The table shows around 140,000 clones, with around 89% occurring only once. Specimen: peripheral blood. These receptors all stem from a man in his 60s with COVID-19, enrolled during active disease.

This chain links TRBV10-3 with TRBJ1-1; the D gene is possibly TRBD1 (6 bases). CDR1 ENHRY and CDR2 SYGVKD come from the germline V gene. V was clipped by 6 bases and J by 4 bases, with 12 bases between them. The CDR3 sequence is 13 residues long. As DNA, the CDR3 is TGTGCCATCAGACAGGGCCCCAGCACTGAAGCTTTCTTT. Protein: CAIRQGPSTEAFF.

The genes are TRBV19 and TRBJ2-1; weak D call: TRBD1 (7 bases). The germline CDR1 and CDR2 sequences are LNHDA and SQIVND (reference sequence). The CDR3 has 17 amino acids. Trimming left V 4 bases short and J 1 base short, with 17 bases between. The CDR3 nucleotides are TGTGCCAGTAGTACCACGACAGGGAGGAGATCCTACAATGAGCAGTTCTTC. Translated, it gives CASSTTTGRRSYNEQFF.

The gene calls are TRBV5-1 and TRBJ1-1; D gene ambiguous. The CDR3 consists of 13 residues. V was shortened by 4 bases and J by 4 bases, with 11 bases between the two germline ends. Germline CDR1 is SGHRS and CDR2 is YFSETQ. CDR3 region: CASSESPGTEAFF. The CDR3 DNA reads as TGCGCCAGCAGCGAAAGTCCGGGCACTGAAGCTTTCTTT.

J is TRBJ1-2 and V is TRBV15; 7 nucleotides agree with TRBD1. V shed 0 bases, J shed 1 base, and the junction held 8 bases outside the gene matches. Germline V CDR1 and CDR2: LNHNV, YYDKDF (reference sequence). The CDR3 is 17 amino acids. The CDR3 nucleotides read TGTGCCACCAGCAGAGATAGTGACAGGGCATTTAACTATGGCTACACCTTC. Translation gives CATSRDSDRAFNYGYTF. Together with reference TRBV15 and TRBJ1-2, the CDR3 gives the full variable domain: DAMVIQNPRYQVTQFGKPVTLSCSQTLNHNVMYWYQQKSSQAPKLLFHYYDKDFNNEADTPDNFQSRRPNTSFCFLDIRSPGLGDTAMYLCATSRDSDRAFNYGYTFGSGTRLTVV.

In nucleotides, the CDR3 is TGTGCCAGCAGGGACGGACTTGGTCGGGAGACCCAGTACTTC. Its translation is CASRDGLGRETQYF. The genes are TRBV7-2 and TRBJ2-5; D may be TRBD2 (5 bases). The germline V gene encodes CDR1 SGHTA and CDR2 FQGNSA. The CDR3 extends over 14 amino acids. V lost 6 bases and J lost 5, with 16 bases in between.

The chain combines TRBV7-2 with TRBJ2-5; D is unclear. The length of the CDR3 is 12 residues. V lost 2 bases to trimming and J lost 4 bases, with 5 bases between them. The germline gives CDR1 SGHTA, CDR2 FQGNSA. The CDR3 sequence is CASSLIGETQYF. The CDR3 region has the DNA TGTGCCAGCAGCTTAATCGGAGAGACCCAGTACTTC.

V and J are TRBV19 and TRBJ2-1; 8 nucleotides line up with TRBD2. CDR3 size: 15 residues. J lost 4 bases, V lost 7 bases, and 9 bases had no gene match. The germline V gene has CDR1 LNHDA and CDR2 SQIVND (reference sequence). The CDR3 region has the DNA TGTGCCAGTACCAAAAGCGGGGGTGCGTACAATGAGCAGTTCTTC. Translation: CASTKSGGAYNEQFF.

The chain recombines TRBV6-6 with TRBJ2-7, with D tentatively TRBD2 (5 bases). The CDR3 consists of 15 residues. Germline-derived CDR1 and CDR2 are MNHNY and SVGAGI (reference sequence). Trimming cost V 0 bases and J 2 bases, with 11 bases left between them. This CDR3 is CASSYSTRGTYEQYF. The CDR3, as DNA: TGTGCCAGCAGTTACTCGACACGGGGAACCTACGAGCAGTACTTC.

This clone was counted a few times. The CDR3 is CASSLQGGQGYNSPLHF. As DNA, the CDR3 is TGTGCCAGCAGTCTCCAGGGGGGACAGGGATATAATTCACCCCTCCACTTT. The V call is TRBV6-6, the J call TRBJ1-6; 9 bases agree with TRBD1. Trimming cost V 5 bases and J 4 bases; bases outside gene matches: 9. CDR3 length: 17 residues. Germline CDR1 is MNHNY and CDR2 is SVGAGI (reference sequence).

This rearrangement joins TRBV2 to TRBJ1-2, with unresolved D. CDR3 length: 15 residues. V was pared by 2 bases and J by 0 bases, with 10 bases between. The germline V gene has CDR1 SNHLY and CDR2 FYNNEI. CDR3 DNA: TGTGCCAGCAGTGAATGGGAGGGATCTAACTATGGCTACACCTTC. Protein sequence: CASSEWEGSNYGYTF.

This chain links TRBV6-2 or TRBV6-3 with TRBJ1-5, with D perhaps TRBD1 (5 bases). Germline V gene data show CDR1 as MNHEY and CDR2 as SVGEGT. V was trimmed by 1 base and J by 2 bases, leaving 12 bases between them. This CDR3 contains 16 residues. CDR3 sequence (DNA): TGTGCCAGCAGTTACTGGGTGGGGGGGGGCAATCAGCCCCAGCATTTT. Its protein is CASSYWVGGGNQPQHF.

This chain joins TRBV18 and TRBJ2-7; 11 bases are shared with TRBD2. CDR3 length equals 18 residues. V gave up 6 bases and J gave up 0 bases; unmatched junction bases: 13. Looked up from germline, CDR1 is KGHSH and CDR2 is LQKENI. The CDR3 DNA follows: TGTGCCAGCTCCCTTATACCCCCTAGCGGGGGGAGCTCCTACGAGCAGTACTTC. It translates to CASSLIPPSGGSSYEQYF.

The chain is built from TRBV2 and TRBJ1-1; a weak D match, TRBD1 (6 bases). V dropped 8 bases and J dropped 1 base, with 14 bases sitting between them. The CDR3 loop spans 14 amino acids. Germline lookup yields CDR1 SNHLY and CDR2 FYNNEI. CDR3 bases: TGTGCCAGCTCCAGGACAGCCTCGAACACTGAAGCTTTCTTT. Translating it yields CASSRTASNTEAFF. Combining the CDR3 with reference TRBV2 and TRBJ1-1 gives the whole variable domain EPEVTQTPSHQVTQMGQEVILRCVPISNHLYFYWYRQILGQKVEFLVSFYNNEISEKSEIFDDQFSVERPDGSNFTLKIRSTKLEDSAMYFCASSRTASNTEAFFGQGTRLTVV.

The CDR3 sequence: CASSEALAGGANTGELFF. CDR3 DNA sequence: TGTGCCAGCAGTGAAGCCCTAGCGGGGGGCGCTAACACCGGGGAGCTGTTTTTT. The V and J genes are TRBV25-1 and TRBJ2-2, with 11 nucleotides matching TRBD2. CDR1 is MGHDK, CDR2 SYGVNS, per germline. With V trimmed by 2 bases and J by 2 bases, 7 bases remained unmatched. The CDR3 spans 18 residues.

The genes are TRBV6-2 or TRBV6-3 and TRBJ2-7; tentatively, D is TRBD2 (5 bases). Germline lookup yields CDR1 MNHEY and CDR2 SVGEGT. Trimming removed 5 bases at V and 9 bases at J, with 11 bases between. The CDR3 loop spans 11 amino acids. DNA for the CDR3: TGTGCCAGCAGTCAAACTGGGAGGCAGTACTTC. Its protein is CASSQTGRQYF.

In this sample, this clone turned up a few times. This chain uses TRBV12-5 with TRBJ1-2; D possibly corresponds to TRBD1 (5 bases). CDR1 is LGHNT, CDR2 FRNRAP, per germline. The V end was cut by 0 bases, the J end by 8 bases, with 16 bases between. This CDR3 spans 15 amino acids. CDR3 amino acids: CASGLVGAGPEGYTF. The CDR3 coding sequence is TGTGCTAGTGGTTTGGTAGGAGCAGGGCCGGAGGGCTACACCTTC.

In regard to this clone: The sample contains more than one DNA sequence encoding this CDR3. This chain joins TRBV24-1 and TRBJ1-5; perhaps TRBD1 as D (5 bases). CDR1 is KGHDR, CDR2 SFDVKD, per germline. The CDR3 extends over 13 amino acids. V shed 9 bases and J shed 0 bases, with 8 bases lying between them. CDR3: CATGGDSNQPQHF. CDR3 bases: TGTGCCACCGGAGGGGATAGCAATCAGCCCCAGCATTTT.

The CDR3 coding sequence is TGCGCCAGCAGCTTCTCACAGTCTGAGGAGCAGTACTTC. Translation gives CASSFSQSEEQYF. The gene calls are TRBV5-1 and TRBJ2-7, with no clear D. From germline, CDR1 is SGHRS and CDR2 YFSETQ. Trimming shortened V by 2 bases and J by 7 bases, and 13 bases separated the two germline ends. The CDR3 has 13 residues. Complete variable domain (other parts from reference TRBV5-1 and TRBJ2-7): KAGVTQTPRYLIKTRGQQVTLSCSPISGHRSVSWYQQTPGQGLQFLFEYFSETQRNKGNFPGRFSGRQFSNSRSEMNVSTLELGDSALYLCASSFSQSEEQYFGPGTRLTVT.